This is a list of T cell receptor beta chains from one sample in a study of T cell responses to AZD1222 COVID-19 vaccine. Sequenced by immunoSEQ multiplex PCR; TCRdb stores in-frame clones only, minus some. There are about 76,000 clones in the sample; about 88% occur only once, and about a tenth lies in the top ten. Here the sequenced sample was peripheral blood, taken on day 0 of AZD1222 vaccination. These receptor sequences come from an adult in good health. Each CDR3 is given with its conserved first and last residue. A D gene is named only where the DNA matches it firmly. Clone size is not always given. Where it is, it says once, few, many or a class for expanded clones.

j_call | cdr3_length | clone_size | d_call | v_call | cdr3_nt | cdr3_aa
TRBJ1-6 | 12 | NA | NA | TRBV2 | TGTGCCAGCGGCAGCCTGGGATCACCCCTCCACTTT | CASGSLGSPLHF
TRBJ1-2 | 11 | NA | NA | TRBV2 | TGTGCCAGCATGGGCAGTTCTGGCTACACCTTC | CASMGSSGYTF
TRBJ1-1 | 17 | NA | NA | TRBV14 | TGTGCCAGCAGCCTGGGGTCGGGGGGAGCACAAATGAGCAAAGCTTTCTTT | CASSLGSGGAQMSKAFF
TRBJ1-4 | 15 | NA | NA | TRBV5-1 | TGCGCCAGCAGCTTGAGCGGGAGGGGTGGTGAAAAACTGTTTTTT | CASSLSGRGGEKLFF
TRBJ1-3 | 15 | NA | NA | TRBV4-2 | TGTGCCAGCAGCCAAGTTGGGGTATCTGGAAACACCATATATTTT | CASSQVGVSGNTIYF
TRBJ1-2 | 15 | few | NA | TRBV5-4 | TGTGCCAGCAGCTTTTCGGGGGTGACTAACTATGGCTACACCTTC | CASSFSGVTNYGYTF
TRBJ1-3 | 16 | once | NA | TRBV4-2 | TGTGCCAGCAGCCAAGAGAGGGCTCCGTCTGGAAACACCATATATTTT | CASSQERAPSGNTIYF
TRBJ1-2 | 13 | NA | NA | TRBV25-1 | TGTGCCACATCCCCGAACACCGTTGGTGGCTACACCTTC | CATSPNTVGGYTF
TRBJ2-7 | 16 | NA | NA | TRBV28 | TGTGCCAGCAGCCACCCAATAGGGGGGAGGGCCTACGAGCAGTACTTC | CASSHPIGGRAYEQYF
TRBJ1-1 | 10 | NA | NA | TRBV28 | TGTGCCAGCAGTTCCACTGAAGCTTTCTTT | CASSSTEAFF
TRBJ2-3 | 14 | NA | NA | TRBV6-5 | TGTGCCAGCAGTTACTCTAGCCATCCAGATACGCAGTATTTT | CASSYSSHPDTQYF
TRBJ1-1 | 13 | NA | NA | TRBV6-4 | TGTGCCAGCAGTGCAGAGGAGTCCACTGAAGCTTTCTTT | CASSAEESTEAFF
TRBJ1-1 | 14 | NA | NA | TRBV6-6 | TGTGCCAGCAGTTACGGGCAGGGCGGCACTGAAGCTTTCTTT | CASSYGQGGTEAFF
TRBJ1-5 | 14 | NA | NA | TRBV6-5 | TGTGCCAGCATAAAGTCGGTGAGCAATCAGCCCCAGCATTTT | CASIKSVSNQPQHF
TRBJ1-2 | 15 | NA | NA | TRBV5-4 | TGTGCCAGCACCCCTCGGACAGCAGTTGGCTATGGCTACACCTTC | CASTPRTAVGYGYTF
TRBJ1-1 | 15 | few | TRBD1 | TRBV6-5 | TGTGCCAGCAGTTACCTAGGGACAGGGGACACTGAAGCTTTCTTT | CASSYLGTGDTEAFF
TRBJ1-2 | 14 | NA | NA | TRBV7-8 | TGTGCCAGCAGCTCCCGAACACAGATCTATGGCTACACCTTC | CASSSRTQIYGYTF
TRBJ1-4 | 14 | NA | NA | TRBV5-1 | TGCGCCAGCAGCCTTAGCGGGACGCGGGAAAAACTGTTTTTT | CASSLSGTREKLFF
TRBJ1-6 | 17 | NA | NA | TRBV5-1 | TGCGCCAGCAGCTTGGGCGGGAGGGCGATTGGGCATTCACCCCTCCACTTT | CASSLGGRAIGHSPLHF
TRBJ1-2 | 14 | NA | NA | TRBV7-9 | TGTGCCAGCAGCTCCGCCGTCGGGTACTATGGCTACACCTTC | CASSSAVGYYGYTF
TRBJ1-3 | 15 | NA | NA | TRBV11-3 | TGTGCCAGCAGCTTAGACGGGGACTCTGGAAACACCATATATTTT | CASSLDGDSGNTIYF
TRBJ1-5 | 17 | few | NA | TRBV6-1 | TGTGCCAGCAGTGAAGCGGGGGCGGGGGAAGGCAATCAGCCCCAGCATTTT | CASSEAGAGEGNQPQHF
TRBJ2-1 | 16 | NA | TRBD2 | TRBV4-1 | TGCGCCAGCAGCCAGGCCGGGACTAGCGCCTCCATGGAGCAGTTCTTC | CASSQAGTSASMEQFF
TRBJ2-5 | 17 | NA | TRBD1 | TRBV19 | TGTGCCAGTAGGAAGGGCCGACAGGGGAAGTACCAAGAGACCCAGTACTTC | CASRKGRQGKYQETQYF
TRBJ2-7 | 15 | NA | TRBD1 | TRBV19 | TGTGCCAGTAGTATATCAACGGGACAGGGCTACGAGCAGTACTTC | CASSISTGQGYEQYF
TRBJ1-2 | 13 | NA | TRBD1 | TRBV6-5 | TGTGCCAGCAGTCCCGGGACAGGGGGTGGCTACACCTTC | CASSPGTGGGYTF
TRBJ2-5 | 13 | NA | NA | TRBV3-1/TRBV3-2 | TGTGCCAGCAGCCGGGGGCACCAAGAGACCCAGTACTTC | CASSRGHQETQYF
TRBJ1-2 | 13 | NA | NA | TRBV15 | TGTGCCACCAGCAGGGACACAGTCTATGGCTACACCTTC | CATSRDTVYGYTF
TRBJ1-1 | 13 | NA | NA | TRBV18 | TGTGCCAGCTCACAAACAGCGGACACTGAAGCTTTCTTT | CASSQTADTEAFF
TRBJ1-4 | 13 | NA | NA | TRBV11-2 | TGTGCCAGCAGCGTTCGGGGGGGTGAAAAACTGTTTTTT | CASSVRGGEKLFF
TRBJ1-1 | 17 | NA | NA | TRBV4-1 | TGCGCCAGCAGCCACGGGGGTTTCCGGACCCTGGACACTGAAGCTTTCTTT | CASSHGGFRTLDTEAFF
TRBJ1-5 | 13 | NA | NA | TRBV28 | TGTGCCAGCAGTTTCGAGGAAAATCAGCCCCAGCATTTT | CASSFEENQPQHF
TRBJ1-5 | 12 | NA | NA | TRBV5-1 | TGCGCCAGCAGCGGCGAACAGGGACCCCAGCATTTT | CASSGEQGPQHF
TRBJ2-2 | 17 | NA | NA | TRBV23-1 | TGCGCCAGCAGTCAATCCCAGAGGGCCGCGAACACCGGGGAGCTGTTTTTT | CASSQSQRAANTGELFF